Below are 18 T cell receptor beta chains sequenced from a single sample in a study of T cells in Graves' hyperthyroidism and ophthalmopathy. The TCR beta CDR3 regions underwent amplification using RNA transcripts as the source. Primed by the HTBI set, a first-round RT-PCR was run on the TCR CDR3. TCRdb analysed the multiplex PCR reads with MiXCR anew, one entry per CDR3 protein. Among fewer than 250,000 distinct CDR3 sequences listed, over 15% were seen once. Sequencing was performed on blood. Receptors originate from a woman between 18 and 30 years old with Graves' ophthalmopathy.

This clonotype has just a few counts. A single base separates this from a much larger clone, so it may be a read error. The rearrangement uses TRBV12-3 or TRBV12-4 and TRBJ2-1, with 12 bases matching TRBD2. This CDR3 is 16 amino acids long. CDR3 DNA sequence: TGTGCCAGCAGCTTAGCTATGGGACTAGCGGGCTACGAGCAGTTCTTC. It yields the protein CASSLAMGLAGYEQFF.

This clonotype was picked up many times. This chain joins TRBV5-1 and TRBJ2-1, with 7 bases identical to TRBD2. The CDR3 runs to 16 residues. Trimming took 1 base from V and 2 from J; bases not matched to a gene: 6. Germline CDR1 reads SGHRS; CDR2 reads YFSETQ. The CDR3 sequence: CASSLSGRNTYNEQFF. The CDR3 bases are TGCGCCAGCAGCTTGTCCGGGAGGAACACCTACAATGAGCAGTTCTTC.

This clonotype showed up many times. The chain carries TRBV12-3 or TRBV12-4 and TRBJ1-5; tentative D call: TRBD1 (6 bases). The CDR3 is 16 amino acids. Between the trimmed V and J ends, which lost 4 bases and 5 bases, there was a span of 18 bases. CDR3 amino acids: CASSSETGFRHQPQHF. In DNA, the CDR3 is TGTGCCAGCAGTTCCGAGACAGGATTCCGCCATCAGCCCCAGCATTTT.

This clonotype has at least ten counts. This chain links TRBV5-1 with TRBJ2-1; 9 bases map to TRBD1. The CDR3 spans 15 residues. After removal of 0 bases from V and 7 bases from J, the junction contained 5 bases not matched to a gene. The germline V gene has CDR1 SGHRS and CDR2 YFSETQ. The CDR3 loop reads CASSLGQGVFNEQFF. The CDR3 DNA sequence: TGCGCCAGCAGCTTGGGACAGGGGGTTTTTAATGAGCAGTTCTTC.

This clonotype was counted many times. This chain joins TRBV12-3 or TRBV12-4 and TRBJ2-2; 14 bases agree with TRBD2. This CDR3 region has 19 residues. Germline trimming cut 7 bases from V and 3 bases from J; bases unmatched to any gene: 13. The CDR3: CASTAHARGLAGDTGELFF. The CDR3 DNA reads TGTGCCAGCACTGCCCACGCTCGGGGACTAGCGGGGGACACCGGGGAGCTGTTTTTT.

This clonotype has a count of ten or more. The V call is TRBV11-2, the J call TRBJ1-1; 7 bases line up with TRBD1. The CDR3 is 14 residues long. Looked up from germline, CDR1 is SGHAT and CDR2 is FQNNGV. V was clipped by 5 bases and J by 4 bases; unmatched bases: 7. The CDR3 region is CASSTRQGGTEAFF. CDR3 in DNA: TGTGCCAGCAGCACCCGACAGGGAGGCACTGAAGCTTTCTTT.

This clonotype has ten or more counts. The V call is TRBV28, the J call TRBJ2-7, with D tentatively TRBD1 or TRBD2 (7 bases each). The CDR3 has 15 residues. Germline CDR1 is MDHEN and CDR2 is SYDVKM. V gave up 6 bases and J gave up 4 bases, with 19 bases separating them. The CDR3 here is CASSRGDRSTYEQYF. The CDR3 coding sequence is TGTGCCAGCAGCCGGGGGGACAGATCAACTTACGAGCAGTACTTC.

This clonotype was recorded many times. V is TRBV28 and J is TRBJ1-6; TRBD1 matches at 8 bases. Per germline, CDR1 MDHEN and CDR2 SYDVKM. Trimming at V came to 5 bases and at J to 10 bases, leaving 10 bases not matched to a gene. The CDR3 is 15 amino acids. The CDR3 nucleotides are TGTGCCAGCAGTCCCTCCGGACAGGGTAACTCACCCCTCCACTTT. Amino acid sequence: CASSPSGQGNSPLHF.

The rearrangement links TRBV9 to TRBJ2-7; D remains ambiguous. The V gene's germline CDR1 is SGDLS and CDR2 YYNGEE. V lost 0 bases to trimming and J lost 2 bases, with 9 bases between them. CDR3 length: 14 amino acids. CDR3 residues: CASSVGASTYEQYF. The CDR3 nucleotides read TGTGCCAGCAGCGTAGGGGCTTCGACCTACGAGCAGTACTTC.

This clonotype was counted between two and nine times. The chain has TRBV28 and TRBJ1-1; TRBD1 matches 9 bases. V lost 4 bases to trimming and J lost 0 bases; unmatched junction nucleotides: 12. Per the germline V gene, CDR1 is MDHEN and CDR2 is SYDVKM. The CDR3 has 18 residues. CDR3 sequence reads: CASSSLGTGRRLNTEAFF. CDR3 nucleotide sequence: TGTGCCAGCAGTTCTCTCGGGACAGGGCGCCGCCTGAACACTGAAGCTTTCTTT. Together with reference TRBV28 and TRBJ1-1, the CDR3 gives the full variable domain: DVKVTQSSRYLVKRTGEKVFLECVQDMDHENMFWYRQDPGLGLRLIYFSYDVKMKEKGDIPEGYSVSREKKERFSLILESASTNQTSMYLCASSSLGTGRRLNTEAFFGQGTRLTVV.

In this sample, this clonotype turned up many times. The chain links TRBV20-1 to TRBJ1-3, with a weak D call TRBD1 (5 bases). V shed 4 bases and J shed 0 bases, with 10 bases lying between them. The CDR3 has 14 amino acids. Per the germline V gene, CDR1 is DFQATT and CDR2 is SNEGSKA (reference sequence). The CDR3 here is CSAMSGSSGNTIYF. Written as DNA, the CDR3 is TGCAGTGCTATGTCAGGGAGCTCTGGAAACACCATATATTTT.

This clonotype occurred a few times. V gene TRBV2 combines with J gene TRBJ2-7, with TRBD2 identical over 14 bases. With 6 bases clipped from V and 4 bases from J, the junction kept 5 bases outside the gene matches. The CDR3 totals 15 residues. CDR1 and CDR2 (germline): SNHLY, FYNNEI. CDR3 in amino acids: CASSTGTSGGYEQYF. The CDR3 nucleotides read TGTGCCAGCAGCACGGGGACTAGCGGGGGTTACGAGCAGTACTTC. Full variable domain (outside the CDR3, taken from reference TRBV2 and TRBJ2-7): EPEVTQTPSHQVTQMGQEVILRCVPISNHLYFYWYRQILGQKVEFLVSFYNNEISEKSEIFDDQFSVERPDGSNFTLKIRSTKLEDSAMYFCASSTGTSGGYEQYFGPGTRLTVT.

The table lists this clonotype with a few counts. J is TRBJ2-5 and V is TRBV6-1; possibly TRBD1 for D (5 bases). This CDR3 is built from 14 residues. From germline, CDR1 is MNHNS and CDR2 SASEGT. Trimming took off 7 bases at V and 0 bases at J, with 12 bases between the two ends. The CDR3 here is CASTGMGYQETQYF. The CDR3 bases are TGTGCCAGCACAGGGATGGGGTACCAAGAGACCCAGTACTTC.

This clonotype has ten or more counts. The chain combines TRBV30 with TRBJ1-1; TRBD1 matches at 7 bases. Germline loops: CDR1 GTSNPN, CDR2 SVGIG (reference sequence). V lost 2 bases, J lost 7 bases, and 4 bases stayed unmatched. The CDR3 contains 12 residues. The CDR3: CAWSLRQGEAFF. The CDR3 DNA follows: TGTGCCTGGAGTTTAAGACAGGGTGAAGCTTTCTTT.

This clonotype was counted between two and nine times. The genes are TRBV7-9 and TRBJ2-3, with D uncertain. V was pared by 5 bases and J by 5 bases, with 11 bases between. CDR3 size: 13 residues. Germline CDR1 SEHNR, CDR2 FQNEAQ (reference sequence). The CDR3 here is CASSPDLVDTQYF. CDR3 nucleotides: TGTGCCAGCAGCCCAGATCTGGTAGATACGCAGTATTTT.

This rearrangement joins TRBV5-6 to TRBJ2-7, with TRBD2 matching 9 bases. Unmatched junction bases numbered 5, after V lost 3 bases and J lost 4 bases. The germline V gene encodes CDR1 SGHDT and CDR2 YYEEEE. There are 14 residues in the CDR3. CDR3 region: CASSWGLAKYEQYF. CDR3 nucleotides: TGTGCCAGCAGCTGGGGACTAGCTAAGTACGAGCAGTACTTC.

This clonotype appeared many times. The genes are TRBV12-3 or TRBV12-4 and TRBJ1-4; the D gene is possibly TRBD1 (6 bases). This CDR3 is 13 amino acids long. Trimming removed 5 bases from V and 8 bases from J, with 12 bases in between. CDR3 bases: TGTGCCAGCAGTCTCGAGACAGGAGAAAAACTGTTTTTT. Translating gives CASSLETGEKLFF.

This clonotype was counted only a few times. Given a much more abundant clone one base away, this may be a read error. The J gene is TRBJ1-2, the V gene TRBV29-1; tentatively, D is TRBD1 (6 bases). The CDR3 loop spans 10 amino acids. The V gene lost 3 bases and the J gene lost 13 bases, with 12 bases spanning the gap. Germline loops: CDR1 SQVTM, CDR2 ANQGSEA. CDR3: CSVEQGLCTF. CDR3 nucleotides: TGCAGCGTTGAGCAGGGGCTCTGCACCTTC.